This TCR beta chain was documented in a study of T cells in localized non-small cell lung cancer. Measured with immunoSEQ multiplex PCR; TCRdb has only the in-frame clones, and not every one. The sample lists thousands of clones; 22% were seen once. The germline gives CDR1 LNHDA, CDR2 SQIVND (reference sequence). This CDR3 has 11 amino acids. Trimming removed 8 bases from V and 7 bases from J, with 11 bases in between. The genes are TRBV19 and TRBJ1-2, with D tentatively TRBD1 (5 bases). This clonotype was obtained from a man between 40 and 70 years old with stage II lung adenocarcinoma. The sequenced sample was lung tumor tissue, obtained before any cancer treatment. In DNA, the CDR3 is TGTGCCAGTGGGGGGGACCGTGGCTACACCTTC. It codes for CASGGDRGYTF.